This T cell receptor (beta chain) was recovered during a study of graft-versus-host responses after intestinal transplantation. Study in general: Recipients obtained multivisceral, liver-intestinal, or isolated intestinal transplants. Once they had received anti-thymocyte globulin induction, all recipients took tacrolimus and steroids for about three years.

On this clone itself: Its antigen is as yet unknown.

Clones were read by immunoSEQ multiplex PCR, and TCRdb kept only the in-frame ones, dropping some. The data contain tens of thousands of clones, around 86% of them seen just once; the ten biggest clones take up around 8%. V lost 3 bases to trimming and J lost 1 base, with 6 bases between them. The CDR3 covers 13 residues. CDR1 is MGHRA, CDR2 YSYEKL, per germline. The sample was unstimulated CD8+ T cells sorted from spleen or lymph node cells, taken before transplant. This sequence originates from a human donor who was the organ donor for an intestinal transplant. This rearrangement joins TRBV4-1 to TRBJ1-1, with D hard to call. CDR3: CASSQTGNTEAFF. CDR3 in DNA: TGCGCCAGCAGCCAGACGGGGAACACTGAAGCTTTCTTT.